Included here is one T cell receptor (beta chain) sequence, with context. Its specificity is not known. This record comes from a study of cytomegalovirus exposure and HLA in healthy donors. Findings and caveats of the study: V- and J-gene trimming in TCR beta was tied to a missense DCLRE1C variant by an analysis performed later. In a later analysis, donors in an Asian-associated ancestry cluster reportedly had fewer N-insertions in productive TCRs than the cohort mean. Common viral pathogens seemed, in a later analysis, to connect with several of the most significant clusters. Diagnosis of cytomegalovirus status made by the classifier reportedly showed high specificity and sensitivity.

V shed 8 bases and J 4 bases; nucleotides not matched to a gene: 11. This CDR3 contains 16 residues. The germline V gene encodes CDR1 MDHEN and CDR2 SYDVKM. The PCR contained 60 Vbeta and 13 Jbeta primers. Clones were sequenced by immunoSEQ multiplex PCR, and TCRdb holds only the in-frame ones, with some missing. This table has fewer than 200,000 clones, roughly 80% appearing once. The chain has TRBV28 and TRBJ2-3; 11 bases map to TRBD2. The material sequenced was PBMCs. This TCR came from a woman in her late teens or twenties in good health and CMV-seronegative. CDR3 in amino acids: CASSPGLAEGSDTQYF. DNA of the CDR3: TGTGCCAGCTCGCCGGGACTAGCGGAGGGGTCAGATACGCAGTATTTT.